This T cell receptor beta chain originates from a study of blood T cell repertoires in COVID-19. Study summary: Nucleic acid was either cDNA or gDNA, and it came from T cells, B-cell-depleted T cells, or PBMCs.

The junction had 5 bases not matched to a gene; V was cut back by 7 bases and J by 9 bases. This CDR3 has 14 residues. Germline V CDR1 and CDR2: MNHEY, SMNVEV (reference sequence). The data were produced by immunoSEQ multiplex PCR, yet TCRdb's version contains in-frame clones alone and is incomplete. This sample has approximately 120,000 clones; roughly 82% occur once, and the top ten carry 7.9%. The chain uses TRBV27 and TRBJ1-6, with 11 nucleotides matching TRBD1. The sequenced sample consisted of peripheral blood. This receptor was taken from a woman of 80 years or more with active or convalescent COVID-19. The CDR3 DNA sequence: TGTGCCAGCACCCAGGACAGGGGGCGTTCACCCCTCCACTTT. This translates into CASTQDRGRSPLHF.